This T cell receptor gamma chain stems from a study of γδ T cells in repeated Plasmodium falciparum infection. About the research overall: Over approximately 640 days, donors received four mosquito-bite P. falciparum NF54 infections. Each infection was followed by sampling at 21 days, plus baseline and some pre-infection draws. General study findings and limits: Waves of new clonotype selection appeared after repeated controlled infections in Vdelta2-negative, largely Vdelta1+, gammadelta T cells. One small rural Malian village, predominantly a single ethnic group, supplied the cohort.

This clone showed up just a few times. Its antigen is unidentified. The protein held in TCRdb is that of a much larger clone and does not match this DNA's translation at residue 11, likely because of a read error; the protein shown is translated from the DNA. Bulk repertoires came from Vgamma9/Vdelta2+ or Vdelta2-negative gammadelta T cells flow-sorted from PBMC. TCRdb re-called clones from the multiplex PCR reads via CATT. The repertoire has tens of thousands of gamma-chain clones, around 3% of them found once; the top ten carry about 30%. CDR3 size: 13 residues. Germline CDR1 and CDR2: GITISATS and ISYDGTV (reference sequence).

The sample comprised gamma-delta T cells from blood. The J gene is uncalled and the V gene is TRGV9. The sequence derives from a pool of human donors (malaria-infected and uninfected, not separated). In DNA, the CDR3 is TGTGCCTTGTGGGAGCCTATCGGGAATAAGCAACTCTTT. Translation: CALWEPIGNKQLF.